What follows are 32 T cell receptor beta chains derived from one specimen sequenced in a study of T cells after posttransplantation cyclophosphamide. The protocol was immunoSEQ multiplex PCR, while the TCRdb copy is restricted to in-frame clones and leaves out a portion. The table includes approximately 5,000 clones, approximately 80% detected once. Methotrexate plus calcineurin inhibitor accompanied controls' myeloablative marrow transplants; sampling was 1 year later. Specimen: PBMCs, collected after an allogeneic stem cell transplant with a calcineurin inhibitor and methotrexate. These receptors were taken from a male patient aged 40 to 50 who received an allogeneic stem cell transplant from an unrelated donor, was CMV-positive, and had chronic GVHD only. Part of the T cell pool may stem from the graft donor.

The V and J genes are TRBV27 and TRBJ1-2; D unresolved. This CDR3 contains 13 residues. The V gene lost 5 bases and the J gene lost 3 bases, with 10 bases spanning the gap. The germline CDR1 and CDR2 sequences are MNHEY and SMNVEV (reference sequence). CDR3 bases: TGTGCCAGCAGTGCCTCAGGTTACTATGGCTACACCTTC. It translates to CASSASGYYGYTF.

The sample holds a few counts of this clone. This chain uses TRBV5-6 with TRBJ2-7; tentative D call: TRBD1 (6 bases). Germline-derived CDR1 and CDR2 are SGHDT and YYEEEE. The CDR3 is 12 residues long. Trimming left V 1 base short and J 6 bases short, with 8 bases between. The CDR3 bases are TGTGCCAGCAGCTTGTACAGGGCCGAGCAGTACTTC. Protein: CASSLYRAEQYF.

V and J are TRBV30 and TRBJ1-2; TRBD1 is a possible D gene (6 bases). Trimming removed 1 base at V and 6 bases at J, with 12 bases between. The CDR3 extends over 13 amino acids. Germline-derived CDR1 and CDR2 are GTSNPN and SVGIG (reference sequence). CDR3 coding DNA: TGTGCCTGGAGTGCCCAGGGGTGGGATGGCTACACCTTC. It codes for CAWSAQGWDGYTF.

V gene TRBV7-9 combines with J gene TRBJ2-7; D may be TRBD2 (6 bases). The CDR3 extends over 14 amino acids. Looked up from germline, CDR1 is SEHNR and CDR2 is FQNEAQ (reference sequence). The V gene lost 2 bases and the J gene lost 0 bases, with 8 bases spanning the gap. CDR3 sequence: CASSLTGSSYEQYF. The CDR3 nucleotides are TGTGCCAGCAGCTTAACCGGGAGCTCCTACGAGCAGTACTTC.

V usage is TRBV9 and J usage is TRBJ2-2, with 7 bases that match TRBD1. The germline V gene encodes CDR1 SGDLS and CDR2 YYNGEE. The junction had 9 bases not matched to a gene; V was cut back by 4 bases and J by 0 bases. CDR3 size: 17 residues. CDR3 protein: CASSSSGQPTNTGELFF. The CDR3 DNA follows: TGTGCCAGCAGCTCATCGGGACAGCCTACGAACACCGGGGAGCTGTTTTTT.

V usage is TRBV5-1 and J usage is TRBJ2-5; 7 bases fit TRBD1. CDR3 length: 15 residues. Germline CDR1 SGHRS, CDR2 YFSETQ. V lost 3 bases to trimming and J lost 4 bases; unmatched junction nucleotides: 9. The CDR3 loop is CASSSSTGTRETQYF. The CDR3 nucleotides are TGCGCCAGCAGCTCGTCGACAGGGACGAGAGAGACCCAGTACTTC.

This chain uses TRBV4-1 with TRBJ1-1; D is uncertain. This CDR3 comprises 14 residues. The ends were cut back, 0 bases at V and 6 bases at J, with 11 bases in the middle. From germline, CDR1 is MGHRA and CDR2 YSYEKL. In DNA, the CDR3 is TGCGCCAGCAGCCAAGATCCCCGAGGTCCTGAAGCTTTCTTT. Its protein product is CASSQDPRGPEAFF.

The chain is built from TRBV7-9 and TRBJ2-1; maybe TRBD1 (10 bases). Looked up from germline, CDR1 is SEHNR and CDR2 is FQNEAQ (reference sequence). CDR3 length equals 17 residues. V was cut by 5 bases and J by 12 bases, with 29 bases left in between. This CDR3 reads CASSAGTGDLAGIGQFF. Written as DNA, the CDR3 is TGTGCCAGCAGCGCCGGGACAGGGGACCTAGCGGGGATCGGGCAGTTCTTC.

The V and J genes are TRBV5-6 and TRBJ2-7, with D possibly being TRBD2 (7 bases). V dropped 1 base and J dropped 1 base, with 12 bases sitting between them. Germline CDR1 reads SGHDT; CDR2 reads YYEEEE. The CDR3 contains 15 residues. DNA of the CDR3: TGTGCCAGCAGCTTGAGGGGGGGATTATCCTACGAGCAGTACTTC. This gives the protein CASSLRGGLSYEQYF.

By frequency in the sample, this clone is medium-sized. The rearrangement uses TRBV7-2 and TRBJ2-7; tentative D call: TRBD2 (6 bases). The CDR3 totals 15 residues. V was trimmed by 5 bases and J by 3 bases, leaving 17 bases between them. Germline V gene sequence: CDR1 SGHTA, CDR2 FQGNSA. CDR3: CASSAGLGEGYEQYF. CDR3 nucleotides: TGTGCCAGCAGCGCGGGACTCGGGGAAGGCTACGAGCAGTACTTC.

The CDR3 is CARTGLAGESSYEQYF. The CDR3 DNA follows: TGTGCCAGGACGGGGCTAGCGGGGGAAAGCTCCTACGAGCAGTACTTC. The chain combines TRBV2 with TRBJ2-7, with 10 bases that match TRBD2. The J segment lost 0 bases and the V segment lost 9 bases, leaving 11 bases of the junction unmatched. CDR1 and CDR2 (germline): SNHLY, FYNNEI. This CDR3 has 16 residues. Full variable domain (remainder filled in from reference TRBV2 and TRBJ2-7): EPEVTQTPSHQVTQMGQEVILRCVPISNHLYFYWYRQILGQKVEFLVSFYNNEISEKSEIFDDQFSVERPDGSNFTLKIRSTKLEDSAMYFCARTGLAGESSYEQYFGPGTRLTVT.

This clone is large. This chain connects TRBV19 to TRBJ1-1, with D unclear. With 6 bases removed from V and 4 bases from J, the gap between germline ends came to 6 bases. There are 11 residues in the CDR3. The V gene's germline CDR1 is LNHDA and CDR2 SQIVND (reference sequence). CDR3 sequence (DNA): TGTGCCAGTAGCTACAGCACTGAAGCTTTCTTT. Protein sequence: CASSYSTEAFF.

The rearrangement joins TRBV18 to TRBJ1-1; 9 bases line up with TRBD1. Germline V gene sequence: CDR1 KGHSH, CDR2 LQKENI. Germline trimming cut 2 bases from V and 0 bases from J; bases unmatched to any gene: 4. The CDR3 length is 16 residues. In DNA, the CDR3 is TGTGCCAGCTCACCAAGGGGACAGGGTATGAACACTGAAGCTTTCTTT. As protein: CASSPRGQGMNTEAFF.

The chain links TRBV27 to TRBJ2-1; maybe TRBD2 (6 bases). Germline CDR1 reads MNHEY; CDR2 reads SMNVEV (reference sequence). The CDR3 is 15 amino acids. Trimming stripped 4 bases from V and 1 base from J, with 11 bases between. As DNA, the CDR3 is TGTGCCAGCAGTTCCGGAGGGGTGTCCTACAATGAGCAGTTCTTC. This translates into CASSSGGVSYNEQFF.

The V gene is TRBV4-2, the J gene TRBJ2-7, with 7 bases aligning to TRBD1. V trimming: 6 bases; J trimming: 4 bases; junction bases outside the gene matches: 6. The germline gives CDR1 LGHNA, CDR2 YNFKEQ. This CDR3 is 13 amino acids long. The CDR3 region is CASSSGTEYEQYF. The CDR3 DNA sequence: TGTGCCAGCAGTTCCGGGACAGAATACGAGCAGTACTTC.

The V and J genes are TRBV6-6 and TRBJ1-5, with TRBD1 matching 10 bases. CDR3 size: 15 residues. The V gene's germline CDR1 is MNHNY and CDR2 SVGAGI (reference sequence). The V gene end was trimmed by 6 bases and the J gene end by 2 bases; junction bases not matched to a gene: 4. DNA for the CDR3: TGTGCCAGCAGCCGGGACAGGGGCGGCAATCAGCCCCAGCATTTT. It encodes CASSRDRGGNQPQHF.

About this clone itself: The junction departs from the called germline gene at one end, perhaps through a read error. The V and J genes are TRBV5-1 and TRBJ2-5; maybe TRBD1 (5 bases). Germline V gives CDR1 SGHRS, CDR2 YFSETQ. This CDR3 spans 15 amino acids. CDR3 DNA sequence: TGCGCCAGCAGCTTGGGGAAACAGGTCCAAGAGGCCCAGTACTTC. It encodes CASSLGKQVQEAQYF.

The chain's CDR3 is CASSPAPRGETQYF. Here the CDR3 DNA reads TGTGCCAGCAGCCCTGCACCTCGGGGGGAGACCCAGTACTTC. V usage is TRBV4-2 and J usage is TRBJ2-5; possible D gene TRBD2, 6 bases. This CDR3 contains 14 residues. V was shortened by 4 bases and J by 5 bases, with 14 bases between the two germline ends. Germline-derived CDR1 and CDR2 are LGHNA and YNFKEQ.

This clone was detected once. CDR3 nucleotides: TGTGCCAGCAGCCTACCGCGGGCGCGTGGTGGTGAGCAGTACTTC. Protein product: CASSLPRARGGEQYF. The chain employs TRBV5-4 and TRBJ2-7; the D gene is possibly TRBD2 (5 bases). From germline, CDR1 is SGHNT and CDR2 YYREEE (reference sequence). CDR3 length: 15 residues. V was shortened by 4 bases and J by 7 bases, with 21 bases between the two germline ends.

V gene TRBV5-1 combines with J gene TRBJ2-1; D gene unclear. The CDR3 consists of 14 residues. Germline CDR1 SGHRS, CDR2 YFSETQ. Trimming cost V 0 bases and J 6 bases, with 10 bases left between them. As DNA, the CDR3 is TGCGCCAGCAGCTTGGAAGTAGTGGTCAATGAGCAGTTCTTC. It is translated as CASSLEVVVNEQFF.

This rearrangement joins TRBV14 to TRBJ1-2, with D uncertain. V lost 2 bases and J lost 8, with 12 bases in between. The CDR3 is 13 amino acids. Germline V lookup: CDR1 SGHDN, CDR2 FVKESK. The CDR3 DNA is TGTGCCAGCAGCCAATCCCGGGGAGGGGGCTACACCTTC. The encoded protein is CASSQSRGGGYTF.

This chain joins TRBV7-8 and TRBJ2-7; TRBD2 aligns across 10 bases. The CDR3 has 16 residues. CDR1 is SGHVS and CDR2 is FQNEAQ in the germline V gene. V trimming: 5 bases; J trimming: 3 bases; junction bases outside the gene matches: 10. CDR3 region: CASSPNRRTSGYEQYF. CDR3 sequence (DNA): TGTGCCAGCAGCCCCAACCGGCGGACTAGCGGCTACGAGCAGTACTTC.

This clone is a singleton in its sample. This chain joins TRBV5-7 and TRBJ1-6; TRBD1 agrees at 7 bases. TRBV5-7 is marked as an open reading frame, function uncertain. The CDR3 is made up of 14 amino acids. V gave up 1 base and J gave up 12 bases; unmatched junction bases: 7. CDR3 nucleotide sequence: TGTGCCAGCAGCTTGAGGGGGCACAGTGGACCCCTCCACTTT. Translation: CASSLRGHSGPLHF.

The rearrangement links TRBV15 to TRBJ2-7, with TRBD2 matching 9 bases. Trimming took 2 bases from V and 5 from J; bases not matched to a gene: 7. Looked up from germline, CDR1 is LNHNV and CDR2 is YYDKDF (reference sequence). This CDR3 has 15 residues. This chain's CDR3 is CATSRPGTSTHEQYF. The CDR3 DNA reads as TGTGCCACCAGCAGACCCGGGACTAGCACCCACGAGCAGTACTTC.

This chain links TRBV9 with TRBJ1-2; 10 bases are shared with TRBD1. The CDR3 totals 16 residues. V was clipped by 3 bases and J by 4 bases; unmatched bases: 9. Germline CDR1 and CDR2: SGDLS and YYNGEE. The CDR3 sequence: CASSEGTGDFSYGYTF. In DNA, the CDR3 is TGTGCCAGCAGCGAGGGGACAGGGGATTTTTCCTATGGCTACACCTTC.

The rearrangement uses TRBV5-1 and TRBJ2-4; D might be TRBD1 (6 bases). V was pared by 4 bases and J by 7 bases, with 12 bases between. This CDR3 contains 13 residues. The germline V gene has CDR1 SGHRS and CDR2 YFSETQ. Here the CDR3 DNA reads TGCGCCAGCAGCGAGACAGGCCCTAACATTCAGTACTTC. Residues: CASSETGPNIQYF.

The V and J genes are TRBV18 and TRBJ1-1; D is unresolved. This CDR3 has 15 amino acids. The germline V gene has CDR1 KGHSH and CDR2 LQKENI. Trimming took 6 bases from V and 0 from J, leaving 14 bases between them. CDR3 bases: TGTGCCAGCTCCCCTTTGACAAAAATGAACACTGAAGCTTTCTTT. It yields the protein CASSPLTKMNTEAFF.

The chain joins TRBV30 to TRBJ1-5; D not resolved. CDR1 and CDR2 from the germline V gene are GTSNPN and SVGIG (reference sequence). Between the trimmed V and J ends, which lost 2 bases and 3 bases, there was a span of 8 bases. The CDR3 sequence is 13 residues long. The CDR3 nucleotides read TGTGCCTGGAGTTTCCAGAACAATCAGCCCCAGCATTTT. Amino acids: CAWSFQNNQPQHF.

This clone occurred once. The gene calls are TRBV29-1 and TRBJ1-1; D is unclear. V lost 5 bases and J lost 1, with 11 bases in between. The germline V gene has CDR1 SQVTM and CDR2 ANQGSEA. The CDR3 covers 13 residues. The CDR3 region is CSVPGVGNTEAFF. Written as DNA, the CDR3 is TGCAGCGTTCCCGGGGTTGGGAACACTGAAGCTTTCTTT.

This chain joins TRBV9 and TRBJ2-1; D gene uncertain. The CDR3 is made up of 15 amino acids. In germline, CDR1 is SGDLS, CDR2 YYNGEE. V lost 2 bases to trimming and J lost 3 bases, with 12 bases between them. The chain's CDR3 is CASSVGEVHYNEQFF. The CDR3 DNA is TGTGCCAGCAGCGTGGGTGAGGTCCACTACAATGAGCAGTTCTTC.

This chain links TRBV7-2 with TRBJ1-5, with D perhaps matching TRBD1 (5 bases). CDR3 length equals 15 residues. Germline CDR1 and CDR2: SGHTA and FQGNSA. The ends were cut back, 6 bases at V and 0 bases at J, with 12 bases in the middle. CDR3 coding DNA: TGTGCCAGCAGTTCACAGGATCTTAGCAATCAGCCCCAGCATTTT. As protein: CASSSQDLSNQPQHF. The full variable domain, in which reference TRBV7-2 and TRBJ1-5 provide the parts outside the CDR3, is GAGVSQSPSNKVTEKGKDVELRCDPISGHTALYWYRQSLGQGLEFLIYFQGNSAPDKSGLPSDRFSAERTGGSVSTLTIQRTQQEDSAVYLCASSSQDLSNQPQHFGDGTRLSIL.

The chain employs TRBV29-1 and TRBJ2-1; D call uncertain. The V gene lost 5 bases and the J gene lost 1 base, with 15 bases spanning the gap. The germline CDR1 and CDR2 sequences are SQVTM and ANQGSEA. The CDR3 runs 15 residues. The CDR3 DNA is TGCAGCGTTTCAGTAAGGATGAGGTCCTACAATGAGCAGTTCTTC. Its protein is CSVSVRMRSYNEQFF.